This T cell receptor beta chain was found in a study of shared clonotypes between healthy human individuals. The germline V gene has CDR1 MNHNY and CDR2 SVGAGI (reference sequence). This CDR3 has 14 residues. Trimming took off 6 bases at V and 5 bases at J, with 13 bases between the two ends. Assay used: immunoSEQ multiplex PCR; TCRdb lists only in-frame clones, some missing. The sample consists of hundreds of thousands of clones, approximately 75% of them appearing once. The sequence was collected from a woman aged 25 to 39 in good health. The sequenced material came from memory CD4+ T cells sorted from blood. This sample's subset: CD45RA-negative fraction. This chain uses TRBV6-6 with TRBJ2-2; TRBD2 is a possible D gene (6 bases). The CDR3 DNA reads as TGTGCCAGCAGCACCGGGACTGTTACCGGGGAGCTGTTTTTT. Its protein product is CASSTGTVTGELFF.